This T cell receptor beta chain derives from a study of T cell repertoires in cytomegalovirus infection. This CDR3 contains 15 residues. Germline CDR1 is SGHTA and CDR2 is FQGNSA. The V gene end was trimmed by 6 bases and the J gene end by 1 base; junction bases not matched to a gene: 7. TCRdb reprocessed the reads via MiXCR and lists one record per CDR3 protein. The table shows 570,000 or so distinct CDR3 sequences, with over 35% occurring only once. Concerning this clonotype itself: Its specificity is unknown.

Sequenced material: cultured PBMCs, taken from culture after CMV antigen stimulation. This sequence was found in a human donor in good health (CMV status not recorded). Some clones in this sample may be carry-over from other donors' samples. This sequence joins TRBV7-2 and TRBJ2-5, with 8 positions matching TRBD1. The CDR3 sequence is CASRKDRAGQETQYF. CDR3 sequence (DNA): TGTGCCAGCAGAAAGGACAGGGCGGGCCAAGAGACCCAGTACTTC.